The clone carrying this T cell receptor beta chain has just a few counts. Sample-barcoded 5' priming and a J-beta primer mix drove a second PCR of roughly 6 to 12 cycles. Every sample gave at least 2.5 million paired-end reads containing CDR3. TCRdb re-derived calls from the 5' RACE reads in MiXCR, one entry per CDR3 protein. This table holds about 400,000 distinct CDR3 sequences, roughly half found once. The data originate from a study of blood T cells in healthy people across ages. Isolating PBMCs gave at least 6 million of these cells per sample. The CDR3 loop spans 15 amino acids. The V and J ends lost 3 bases and 1 base respectively, with 12 bases between them. The germline gives CDR1 SNHLY, CDR2 FYNNEI.

This TCR came from a man aged 55 to 70 in good health. The rearrangement joins TRBV2 to TRBJ1-1; D ambiguous. The specimen sequenced was blood. The CDR3 DNA follows: TGTGCCAGCAGTGAGGAGGGTTGGCCGAACACTGAAGCTTTCTTT. Translated: CASSEEGWPNTEAFF.